This TCR beta chain comes out of a study of blood T cell repertoires in COVID-19. About the study: Italy, Spain and the United States were the sources of the convalescent and acute COVID-19 samples. T cells, B-cell-depleted T cells, or PBMCs supplied cDNA or gDNA.

This CDR3 region has 16 residues. Germline lookup yields CDR1 SGHTA and CDR2 FQGNSA. The V segment lost 1 base and the J segment 5 bases; nucleotides outside the gene matches: 7. The authors' processing: Estimation of nucleated cell counts relied on the amplification of reference gene primers. Libraries were prepared by immunoSEQ multiplex PCR; TCRdb keeps only in-frame clonotypes and omits some of them. V and J calls and clone size are as listed in that table; D and trimming were resolved from the DNA. The sample carries roughly 73,000 clones, roughly four fifths recorded once. There are a few counts of this clone.

The sample comprised peripheral blood. This sequence was found in a woman aged 55 to 70 with acute or convalescent COVID-19. The chain is built from TRBV7-2 and TRBJ2-2; the match to TRBD1 covers 7 bases. Here the CDR3 reads CASSLGDRVFTGELFF. The CDR3 region has the DNA TGTGCCAGCAGCTTAGGGGACAGAGTCTTTACCGGGGAGCTGTTTTTT.